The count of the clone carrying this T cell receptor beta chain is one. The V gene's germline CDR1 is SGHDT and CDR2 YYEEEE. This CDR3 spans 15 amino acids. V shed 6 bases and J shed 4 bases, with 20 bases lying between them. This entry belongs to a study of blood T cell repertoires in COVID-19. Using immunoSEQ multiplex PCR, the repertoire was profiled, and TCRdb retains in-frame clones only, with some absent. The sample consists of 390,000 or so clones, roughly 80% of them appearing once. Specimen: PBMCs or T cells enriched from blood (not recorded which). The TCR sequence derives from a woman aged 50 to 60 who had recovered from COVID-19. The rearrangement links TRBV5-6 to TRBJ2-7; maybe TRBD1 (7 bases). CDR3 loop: CASTPRGTALYEQYF. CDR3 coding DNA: TGTGCCAGCACCCCTCGCGGGACAGCTCTTTACGAGCAGTACTTC. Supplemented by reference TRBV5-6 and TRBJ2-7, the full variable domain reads DAGVTQSPTHLIKTRGQQVTLRCSPKSGHDTVSWYQQALGQGPQFIFQYYEEEERQRGNFPDRFSGHQFPNYSSELNVNALLLGDSALYLCASTPRGTALYEQYFGPGTRLTVT.